The 6 T cell receptor beta chains below were found in one sample sequenced in a study of blood T cells in healthy people across ages. A J-beta primer mix and a sample-barcoded 5' primer were used in a second PCR of roughly 7 to 12 cycles. MiXCR, applied by TCRdb to the 5' RACE reads, yields one record per CDR3 protein. The profile shows 1.5 million to 2 million distinct CDR3 sequences, less than 50% of them singletons. Sequencing was done on a sample of blood. The receptors stem from a woman between 40 and 50 years old in good health.

V and J are TRBV20-1 and TRBJ2-5; the match to TRBD2 covers 14 bases. The CDR3 length is 15 residues. Germline values: CDR1 DFQATT, CDR2 SNEGSKA (reference sequence). Trimming at V came to 2 bases and at J to 11 bases, leaving 10 bases not matched to a gene. CDR3 loop: CSARRLAGGPGEQYF. CDR3 sequence (DNA): TGCAGTGCTAGAAGACTAGCGGGAGGGCCGGGGGAGCAGTACTTC.

The rearrangement uses TRBV7-2 and TRBJ1-1; 9 bases agree with TRBD1. The J segment lost 6 bases and the V segment lost 5 bases, leaving 10 bases of the junction unmatched. The CDR3 length is 15 residues. Germline lookup yields CDR1 SGHTA and CDR2 FQGNSA. In nucleotides, the CDR3 is TGTGCCAGCAGCCCAGGGGGACAGGGAAGGTCTGAAGCTTTCTTT. Translating gives CASSPGGQGRSEAFF.

This chain uses TRBV12-3 or TRBV12-4 with TRBJ2-5, with 10 positions matching TRBD2. V dropped 2 bases and J dropped 2; count of bases not matched to a gene: 5. The CDR3 loop spans 16 amino acids. CDR3 sequence reads: CASSLRSGGVQETQYF. DNA of the CDR3: TGTGCCAGCAGTTTAAGGAGCGGGGGGGTACAAGAGACCCAGTACTTC.

This clonotype was observed once. The chain uses TRBV5-6 and TRBJ2-5; 7 positions match TRBD2. Losses at the gene ends were 4 bases for V and 11 bases for J; bases not matched to a gene: 26. Germline CDR1 reads SGHDT; CDR2 reads YYEEEE. CDR3 length: 18 amino acids. The CDR3 nucleotides are TGTGCCAGCAGCCCGCCCTGGGATATGGGCGGGAGACACAATGAGCAGTACTTC. Amino acids: CASSPPWDMGGRHNEQYF. Full variable domain (rest looked up from reference TRBV5-6 and TRBJ2-5): DAGVTQSPTHLIKTRGQQVTLRCSPKSGHDTVSWYQQALGQGPQFIFQYYEEEERQRGNFPDRFSGHQFPNYSSELNVNALLLGDSALYLCASSPPWDMGGRHNEQYFGPGTRLLVL.

In this sample, this clonotype turned up a few times. This chain uses TRBV12-3 or TRBV12-4 with TRBJ2-5; 8 bases are a match to TRBD1. The V and J ends lost 7 bases and 3 bases, in that order; junction bases with no gene match: 4. CDR3 length equals 13 residues. The CDR3 region is CASTRTGKETQYF. The CDR3 DNA follows: TGTGCCAGCACCAGGACAGGGAAAGAGACCCAGTACTTC.

Only a few counts were recorded for this clonotype. The CDR3 DNA follows: TGCAGTGCTAGAGTCATCGGGACTAGTTTTCCCAATGAGCAGTTCTTC. Protein: CSARVIGTSFPNEQFF. The chain employs TRBV20-1 and TRBJ2-1, with 8 bases fitting TRBD2. Germline V gives CDR1 DFQATT, CDR2 SNEGSKA (reference sequence). V lost 1 base and J lost 6; bases outside the gene matches: 11. This CDR3 region has 16 residues.